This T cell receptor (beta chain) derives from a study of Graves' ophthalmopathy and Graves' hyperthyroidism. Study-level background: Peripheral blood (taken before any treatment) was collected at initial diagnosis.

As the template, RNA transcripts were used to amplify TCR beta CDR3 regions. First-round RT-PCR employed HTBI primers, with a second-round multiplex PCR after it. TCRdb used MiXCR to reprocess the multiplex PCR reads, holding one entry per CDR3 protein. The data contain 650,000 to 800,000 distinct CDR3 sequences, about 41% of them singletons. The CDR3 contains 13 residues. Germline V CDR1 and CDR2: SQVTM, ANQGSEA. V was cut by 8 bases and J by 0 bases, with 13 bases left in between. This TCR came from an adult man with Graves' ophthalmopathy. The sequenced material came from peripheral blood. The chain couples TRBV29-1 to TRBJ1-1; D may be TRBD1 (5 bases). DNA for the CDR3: TGCAGCCAGGCAGGGTCCATGAACACTGAAGCTTTCTTT. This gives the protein CSQAGSMNTEAFF.